Sequencing of this T cell receptor beta chain was carried out in a study of blood T cells in healthy people across ages. A note on this clonotype: No antigen is known for it.

The CDR3 has 15 amino acids. CDR1 and CDR2 from the germline V gene are SGDLS and YYNGEE. V dropped 0 bases and J dropped 8 bases, with 14 bases sitting between them. Study-wide results and caveats: Naive and antigen-experienced cells were not separated, limiting conclusive comparison.

The use of a sample-barcoded 5' primer and a J-beta primer mix characterized a second PCR of about 6 to 11 cycles. TCRdb ran MiXCR on the 5' RACE reads and lists one entry per CDR3 protein. The sample shows more than 800,000 distinct CDR3 sequences, 35% to 50% of them seen only once. Sequenced input: blood. The receptor comes from a woman in her sixties in good health. This chain uses TRBV9 with TRBJ2-2; D gene unclear. Written as DNA, the CDR3 is TGTGCCAGCAGCGTAGAAGACTTTATCCCGGGGGAGCTGTTTTTT. Translation: CASSVEDFIPGELFF.